What follows is one T cell receptor beta chain and its context. Its specificity is not known. It was RNA transcripts that yielded the amplified TCR beta CDR3 regions. Primed by the HTBI set, a first-round RT-PCR was run on the TCR CDR3. TCRdb ran MiXCR on the multiplex PCR reads and lists one entry per CDR3 protein. The data show 700,000 to 850,000 distinct CDR3 sequences, with under 45% seen just once and around a third held by the top ten. Germline V gene data show CDR1 as SQVTM and CDR2 as ANQGSEA. V lost 5 bases and J 5 bases, leaving 13 bases between the germline ends. The CDR3 contains 13 residues. These data come from a study of T cells in Graves' hyperthyroidism and ophthalmopathy. Across the whole study: Initial diagnosis, before any treatment, was when peripheral blood was collected.

Study observations and caveats: Most thyroid clonotypes that were expanded above 0.001 also turned up in blood.

The TCR was taken from a woman in her thirties or forties with Graves' hyperthyroidism. The sample consisted of blood. The rearrangement links TRBV29-1 to TRBJ1-5; tentative D call: TRBD1 (5 bases). This CDR3 reads CSVLVGRDQPQHF. The CDR3 nucleotides read TGCAGCGTTCTAGTCGGCAGGGATCAGCCCCAGCATTTT.